The rows below give T cell receptor beta chains drawn from one sample of a study of human T cells and chemical hapten exposure. One entry per CDR3 protein results from TCRdb running MiXCR on the RACE reads. The sample has roughly 360,000 distinct CDR3 sequences, roughly 5% seen once. Specimen: whole blood, collected in connection with sensitization to the hapten diphenylcyclopropenone (DPC). The receptors here all came from a woman in her forties or fifties with alopecia areata. Some clones in this sample may be carry-over from other donors' samples. Each CDR3 is given with its conserved first and last residue.

CASSFTGRPREQYF | TRBJ2-7 | TRBV27
CASSEFGGSDTQYF | TRBJ2-3 | TRBV6-1
CASSSTGPTYEQYF | TRBJ2-7 | TRBV5-1
CAITGDSSYGYTF | TRBJ1-2 | TRBV10-3
CASIPGRGLAEYEQYF | TRBJ2-7 | TRBV2
CASSLTSGGSFGSSTDTQYF | TRBJ2-3 | TRBV7-8
CASSFLPSGSTDTQYF | TRBJ2-3 | TRBV13
CAISGVLAGYPRSYNEQFF | TRBJ2-1 | TRBV10-3
CASRDEKLFF | TRBJ1-4 | TRBV14
CASSLDPNTEAFF | TRBJ1-1 | TRBV7-9
CATSSPRNEQFF | TRBJ2-1 | TRBV15
CATSDRGEQFF | TRBJ2-1 | TRBV24-1
CASTLPGLPANEQFF | TRBJ2-1 | TRBV12-3/TRBV12-4
CAWSSQETQYF | TRBJ2-5 | TRBV30
CASSQAGAGNTEAFF | TRBJ1-1 | TRBV3-1
CASSELGPMNTEAFF | TRBJ1-1 | TRBV6-1
CASSLVPTGNEQFF | TRBJ2-1 | TRBV7-2
CASSSRLAGTDEQFF | TRBJ2-1 | TRBV4-3
CASGPPFAGPQHF | TRBJ1-5 | TRBV2
CASSYGGEKEALAKNIQYF | TRBJ2-4 | TRBV6-2/TRBV6-3
CASRDREQETQYF | TRBJ2-5 | TRBV2
CASSPTTGTKETQYF | TRBJ2-5 | TRBV7-6